The T cell receptor beta chain under discussion was sequenced for a study of T cells in Graves' hyperthyroidism and ophthalmopathy. Study context: Upon initial diagnosis and before any treatment, peripheral blood was collected.

RNA transcripts yielded amplified TCR beta CDR3 regions. The TCR CDR3 first-round RT-PCR relied on the HTBI primer set. TCRdb itself ran the multiplex PCR reads through MiXCR, one entry per CDR3 protein. The sample holds 750,000 to 900,000 distinct CDR3 sequences, more than 30% seen once. Stability of Graves' hyperthyroidism was defined as absent ophthalmopathy progression within 18 months. Lactation, pregnancy, other autoimmune disease or uncontrolled infection excluded patients. The sample consisted of blood. The clonotype was recovered from a young man with Graves' hyperthyroidism.

The CDR3 DNA reads TGTGCCACCGGACAGGCGAGCTCCTATAATTCACCCCTCCACTTT. Residues: CATGQASSYNSPLHF. The chain employs TRBV10-3 and TRBJ1-6, with 7 bases identical to TRBD1. The germline V gene encodes CDR1 ENHRY and CDR2 SYGVKD. CDR3 size: 15 residues. V lost 10 bases to trimming and J lost 0 bases; unmatched junction nucleotides: 6.